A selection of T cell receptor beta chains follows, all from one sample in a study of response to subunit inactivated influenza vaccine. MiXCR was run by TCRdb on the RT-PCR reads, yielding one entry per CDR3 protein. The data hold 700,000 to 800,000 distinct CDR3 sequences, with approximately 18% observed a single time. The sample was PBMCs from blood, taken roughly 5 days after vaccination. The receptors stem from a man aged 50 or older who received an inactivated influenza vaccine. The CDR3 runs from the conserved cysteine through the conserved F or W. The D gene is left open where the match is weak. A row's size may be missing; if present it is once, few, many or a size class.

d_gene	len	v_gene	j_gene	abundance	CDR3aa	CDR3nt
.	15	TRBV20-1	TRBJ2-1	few	CSARDSGRSGNEQFF	TGCAGTGCTAGAGATTCGGGGCGCTCAGGCAATGAGCAGTTCTTC
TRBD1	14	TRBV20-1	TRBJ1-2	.	CSAALRQGDYGYTF	TGCAGTGCTGCCCTACGACAGGGTGACTATGGCTACACCTTC
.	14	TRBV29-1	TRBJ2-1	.	CSVEVRRSYNEQFF	TGCAGCGTTGAGGTCCGGAGATCCTACAATGAGCAGTTCTTC
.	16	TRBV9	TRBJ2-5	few	CASSVDPGTLQETQYF	TGTGCCAGCAGCGTAGATCCCGGGACTTTACAAGAGACCCAGTACTTC
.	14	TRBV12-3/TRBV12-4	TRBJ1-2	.	CASTPVGSGVGYTF	TGTGCCAGCACCCCAGTTGGATCGGGGGTTGGCTACACCTTC
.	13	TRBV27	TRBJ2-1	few	CASSSGQRNEQFF	TGTGCCAGCAGTTCCGGACAGAGGAATGAGCAGTTCTTC
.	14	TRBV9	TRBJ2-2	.	CASSRRVEPGELFF	TGTGCCAGCAGTCGTAGGGTAGAACCCGGGGAGCTGTTTTTT
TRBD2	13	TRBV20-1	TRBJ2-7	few	CSASDGGNYEQYF	TGCAGTGCTAGTGACGGGGGGAACTACGAGCAGTACTTC
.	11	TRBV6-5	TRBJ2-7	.	CASSYSRVEYF	TGTGCCAGCAGTTACTCGAGGGTAGAGTACTTC
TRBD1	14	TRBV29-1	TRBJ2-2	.	CSVFQGGPTGELFF	TGCAGCGTGTTTCAAGGGGGCCCCACCGGGGAGCTGTTTTTT
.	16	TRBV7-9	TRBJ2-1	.	CASSSFRGPFYNEQFF	TGTGCCAGCAGCTCATTCAGGGGACCTTTCTACAATGAGCAGTTCTTC
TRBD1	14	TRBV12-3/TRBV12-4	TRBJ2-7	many	CASSLGTGPNEQYF	TGTGCCAGCAGTTTAGGGACAGGGCCGAACGAGCAGTACTTC
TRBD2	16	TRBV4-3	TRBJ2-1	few	CASSQGLAGRYNEQFF	TGCGCCAGCAGCCAAGGACTAGCGGGACGCTACAATGAGCAGTTCTTC
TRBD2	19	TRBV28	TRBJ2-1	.	CASSLGDARGAGYYNEQFF	TGTGCCAGCAGTTTAGGGGACGCTCGGGGAGCGGGGTACTACAATGAGCAGTTCTTC
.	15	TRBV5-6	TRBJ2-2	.	CASSFFGAWGGELFF	TGTGCCAGCAGCTTCTTTGGGGCCTGGGGCGGGGAGCTGTTTTTT
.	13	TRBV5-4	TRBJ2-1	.	CASSHKLGDEKFF	TGTGCCAGCAGCCACAAACTAGGCGATGAGAAGTTCTTC
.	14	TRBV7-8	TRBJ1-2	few	CASRKGGANYGYTF	TGTGCCAGCAGAAAAGGGGGAGCTAACTATGGCTACACCTTC
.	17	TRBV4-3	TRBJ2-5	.	CASSQGGGANNQETQYF	TGCGCCAGCAGCCAAGGAGGGGGGGCCAATAACCAAGAGACCCAGTACTTC
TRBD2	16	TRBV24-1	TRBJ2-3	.	CATSDDARTSADTQYF	TGTGCCACCAGTGATGACGCCAGAACTAGCGCAGATACGCAGTATTTT
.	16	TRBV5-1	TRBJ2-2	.	CASSLGGDANTGELFF	TGCGCCAGCAGCTTGGGAGGGGACGCGAACACCGGGGAGCTGTTTTTT
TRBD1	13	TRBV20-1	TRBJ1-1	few	CSARGTTRAEAFF	TGCAGTGCCAGGGGGACTACAAGGGCTGAAGCTTTCTTT
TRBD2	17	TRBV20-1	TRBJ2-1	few	CSARDEAAGGRRDEQFF	TGCAGTGCTAGAGATGAGGCAGCGGGGGGGCGTAGGGATGAGCAGTTCTTC
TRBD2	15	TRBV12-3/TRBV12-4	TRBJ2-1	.	CASSPRTRSYNEQFF	TGTGCCAGCAGCCCTCGGACTAGATCCTACAATGAGCAGTTCTTC
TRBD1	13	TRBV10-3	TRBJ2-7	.	CAITWDRAYEQYF	TGTGCCATCACTTGGGACAGGGCCTACGAGCAGTACTTC
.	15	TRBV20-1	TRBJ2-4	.	CSARGTALTKNIQYF	TGCAGTGCTAGAGGGACAGCCTTGACCAAAAACATTCAGTACTTC
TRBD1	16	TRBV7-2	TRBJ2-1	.	CASSSTGTGLYNEQFF	TGTGCCAGCAGCTCCACCGGGACAGGGCTCTACAATGAGCAGTTCTTC
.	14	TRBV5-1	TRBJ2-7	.	CASSLDKRSYEQYF	TGCGCCAGCAGCCTGGACAAGAGATCCTACGAGCAGTACTTC
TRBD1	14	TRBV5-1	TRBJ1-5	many	CASSLGDRNQPQHF	TGCGCCAGCAGCTTGGGGGACAGAAATCAGCCCCAGCATTTT
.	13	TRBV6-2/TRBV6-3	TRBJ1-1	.	CASSNPLNTEAFF	TGTGCCAGCAGTAACCCTCTGAACACTGAAGCTTTCTTT
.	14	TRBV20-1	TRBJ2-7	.	CSARRAGHDYEQYF	TGCAGTGCTAGAAGGGCGGGGCACGACTACGAGCAGTACTTC
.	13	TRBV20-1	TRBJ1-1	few	CSVGGAANTEAFF	TGCAGTGTCGGAGGGGCGGCGAACACTGAAGCTTTCTTT
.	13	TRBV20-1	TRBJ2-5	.	CSAKGTSKETQYF	TGCAGTGCTAAGGGGACGTCGAAAGAGACCCAGTACTTC
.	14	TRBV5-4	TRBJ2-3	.	CASSLDADTDTQYF	TGTGCCAGCAGCTTGGACGCAGACACAGATACGCAGTATTTT
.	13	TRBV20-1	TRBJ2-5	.	CSASGRGLETQYF	TGCAGTGCTAGCGGGAGAGGGCTAGAGACCCAGTACTTC
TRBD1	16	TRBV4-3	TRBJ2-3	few	CASSQETGGRADTQYF	TGCGCCAGCAGCCAGGAAACAGGGGGTCGGGCAGATACGCAGTATTTT
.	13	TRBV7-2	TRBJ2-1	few	CASSQGLWGVLVF	TGTGCCAGCAGCCAAGGGTTGTGGGGGGTCTTGGTCTTC
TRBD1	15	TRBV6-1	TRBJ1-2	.	CASRTLDRVAYGYTF	TGTGCCAGCAGGACCTTGGACAGGGTTGCCTATGGCTACACCTTC
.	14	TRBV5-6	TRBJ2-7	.	CASSQGQVTYEQYF	TGTGCCAGCAGCCAGGGGCAGGTAACCTACGAGCAGTACTTC
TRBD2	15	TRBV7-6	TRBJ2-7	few	CASSQSGGADYEQYF	TGTGCCAGCAGCCAAAGCGGGGGGGCCGACTACGAGCAGTACTTC
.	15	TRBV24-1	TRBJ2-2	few	CATSDLRGNTGELFF	TGTGCCACCAGTGACCTCCGGGGGAACACCGGGGAGCTGTTTTTT
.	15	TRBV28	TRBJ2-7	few	CASSGAAQTSYEQYF	TGTGCCAGCAGCGGCGCGGCGCAGACCTCCTACGAGCAGTACTTC
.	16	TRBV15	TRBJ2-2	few	CATSNEGGYNTGELFF	TGTGCCACCAGCAATGAGGGAGGTTATAACACCGGGGAGCTGTTTTTT
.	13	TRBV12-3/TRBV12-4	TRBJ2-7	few	CASTETGYYEQYF	TGTGCCAGCACAGAGACGGGATACTACGAGCAGTACTTC
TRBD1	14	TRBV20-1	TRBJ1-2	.	CSARDTGGIYGYTF	TGCAGTGCTAGAGACACAGGGGGTATCTATGGCTACACCTTC
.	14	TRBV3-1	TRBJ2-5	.	CASSRGNLQETQYF	TGTGCCAGCAGCCGGGGAAACCTCCAAGAGACCCAGTACTTC
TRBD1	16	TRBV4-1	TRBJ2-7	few	CASSQPGTGKVSEQYF	TGCGCCAGCAGCCAACCCGGGACAGGGAAGGTGTCCGAGCAGTACTTC
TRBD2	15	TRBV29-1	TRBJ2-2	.	CSASGGAVPTGELFF	TGCAGCGCAAGCGGGGGGGCCGTCCCCACCGGGGAGCTGTTTTTT
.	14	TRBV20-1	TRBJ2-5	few	CSASLGVGQETQYF	TGCAGTGCTAGTTTGGGGGTGGGTCAAGAGACCCAGTACTTC
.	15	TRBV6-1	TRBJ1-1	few	CASRKTPGRNTEAFF	TGTGCCAGCAGAAAGACTCCGGGACGCAACACTGAAGCTTTCTTT
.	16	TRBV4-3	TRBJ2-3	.	CASSQDPPGRTDTQYF	TGCGCCAGCAGCCAAGATCCCCCGGGGCGCACAGATACGCAGTATTTT
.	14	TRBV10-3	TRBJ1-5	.	CAIRAKRASGPQHF	TGTGCCATCAGGGCCAAGAGAGCTTCAGGGCCCCAGCATTTT
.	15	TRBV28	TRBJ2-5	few	CASSRRRGRIETQYF	TGTGCCAGCAGTCGCCGGAGGGGCAGGATAGAGACCCAGTACTTC
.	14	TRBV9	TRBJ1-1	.	CASSVNSLNTEAFF	TGTGCCAGCAGCGTGAACTCTTTAAACACTGAAGCTTTCTTT
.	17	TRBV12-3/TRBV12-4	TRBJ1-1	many	CASSLGTWGRANTEAFF	TGTGCCAGCAGTTTGGGAACGTGGGGCAGGGCGAACACTGAAGCTTTCTTT
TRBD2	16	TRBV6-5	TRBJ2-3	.	CASSYLLAGGPDTQYF	TGTGCCAGCAGTTACCTGCTAGCGGGAGGGCCAGATACGCAGTATTTT
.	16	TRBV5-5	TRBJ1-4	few	CASSLSPVRLNEKLFF	TGTGCCAGCAGCCTATCCCCCGTCAGGCTGAACGAAAAACTGTTTTTT
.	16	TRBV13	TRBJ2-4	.	CASSPSIGTAKNIQYF	TGTGCCAGCAGCCCCTCTATTGGGACGGCCAAAAACATTCAGTACTTC